This T cell receptor (beta chain) was profiled in a study of cytomegalovirus exposure and HLA in healthy donors. The assay was immunoSEQ multiplex PCR, and TCRdb's table has in-frame clones only and misses some. The sample contains some 220,000 clones, around nine tenths of which appear only once. CDR1 is SEHNR, CDR2 FQNEAQ, per germline (reference sequence). The CDR3 has 16 amino acids. V shed 3 bases and J shed 6 bases, with 21 bases lying between them. The chain couples TRBV7-9 to TRBJ2-7; a possible D gene is TRBD2 (6 bases). Input material: PBMCs. The TCR was taken from a young woman in good health and CMV-seronegative. CDR3: CASSFMTGEGRFEQYF. The CDR3 region has the DNA TGTGCCAGCAGCTTTATGACGGGAGAAGGACGTTTCGAGCAGTACTTC.